This T cell receptor beta chain was profiled in a study of CD8 T cells in ankylosing spondylitis. A quantitative 5'-RACE method, one with molecular barcodes, was used to make TCR beta libraries. TCRdb recomputed calls from the 5' RACE reads with MiXCR, one row per CDR3 protein. The sample records roughly 140,000 distinct CDR3 sequences, around 43% being singletons. Whole-study findings and limits: According to the report, clones linked to the disease were significantly enriched in matched synovial fluid samples taken from ankylosing spondylitis patients. Peripheral blood samples showed relatively rare disease-linked clones, and these clones were CD8+.

On this clonotype itself: Its antigen is still unknown.

Sequences were obtained from synovial fluid, either unsorted or a sorted T cell fraction (not recorded which). This clonotype originated in a male donor with ankylosing spondylitis.

CDR3 DNA sequence: TGCAGTGCTAGAACTCAGGGTTCTCGCAATCAGCCCCAGCATTTT. It codes for CSARTQGSRNQPQHF. V is TRBV20-1 and J is TRBJ1-5; perhaps TRBD1 as D (5 bases). V was shortened by 2 bases and J by 2 bases, with 13 bases between the two germline ends. This CDR3 is 15 amino acids long. Germline assignment: CDR1 DFQATT and CDR2 SNEGSKA (reference sequence).